Included here is one T cell receptor beta chain sequence, with context. Its target is unknown. V lost 4 bases to trimming and J lost 11 bases; unmatched junction nucleotides: 3. The length of the CDR3 is 12 residues. Germline V gene data show CDR1 as SEHNR and CDR2 as FQNEAQ (reference sequence). The data are from a study of blood T cells in healthy people across ages. The study, taken as a whole, reports: Diversity of TCR beta per million T cells declined in a roughly linear way with age. For the donors, CMV status was unknown and possibly confounded expanded clonotype changes.

The authors ran a second PCR of about 6 to 11 cycles using a sample-barcoded 5' primer and a J-beta primer mix. With 12 random nucleotides, a template-switch adaptor tagged each individual cDNA molecule. Samples each returned at least 2.5 million CDR3-containing paired-end reads. In TCRdb, the 5' RACE reads were re-called with MiXCR into one record per CDR3 protein. The sample contains about a million distinct CDR3 sequences, 51% of which appear only once. Sequencing was carried out using blood. The chain links TRBV7-9 to TRBJ2-5; 11 bases align to TRBD1. This TCR came from a woman aged 55-69 years in good health. CDR3 protein: CASSSDRGRQYF. The CDR3 DNA reads as TGTGCCAGCAGCTCGGACAGGGGGCGGCAGTACTTC.